The source of this TCR beta chain is a study of cytomegalovirus exposure and HLA in healthy donors. As regards this clone: Its antigen remains unknown.

Study outcomes and limitations: The classifier reportedly diagnosed cytomegalovirus status with high specificity and sensitivity.

It was with 60 Vbeta and 13 Jbeta primers that the PCR ran. Libraries were prepared by immunoSEQ multiplex PCR; TCRdb keeps only in-frame clonotypes and omits some of them. Among 100,000 to 150,000 clones listed, 83% were seen once. Trimming removed 11 bases at V and 7 bases at J, with 18 bases between. Germline lookup yields CDR1 MNHEY and CDR2 SVGAGI. This CDR3 contains 13 residues. This clonotype originated in a woman aged 40 to 55 in good health and CMV-seropositive. Sequenced material: PBMCs. The V call is TRBV6-5, the J call TRBJ2-1; a possible D gene is TRBD2 (6 bases). The CDR3 DNA follows: TGTGCCGTCGTCGGGAGCCCCGGGAATGAGCAGTTCTTC. This gives the protein CAVVGSPGNEQFF.